This T cell receptor beta chain derives from a study of neoadjuvant anti-PD-1 for oral cavity cancer. Study background: Patients without progression received a fourth nivolumab dose around day 43, then surgical resection on days 50-56.

This clone was counted a single time. J was trimmed by 4 bases and V by 1 base; bases with no gene match: 0. The CDR3 has 14 amino acids. Germline assignment: CDR1 MGHRA and CDR2 YSYEKL. Clones were read by immunoSEQ multiplex PCR, and TCRdb kept only the in-frame ones, dropping some. The profile shows about 61,000 clones, around 80% of them singletons. The chain carries TRBV4-1 and TRBJ1-4, with 7 bases identical to TRBD1. The clonotype comes from a person aged 40-85 years with oral cavity squamous cell carcinoma. This specimen was PBMCs, taken before nivolumab (anti-PD-1) treatment. CDR3 DNA sequence: TGCGCCAGCAGCCAAGGGGACAGTAATGAAAAACTGTTTTTT. The encoded protein is CASSQGDSNEKLFF.